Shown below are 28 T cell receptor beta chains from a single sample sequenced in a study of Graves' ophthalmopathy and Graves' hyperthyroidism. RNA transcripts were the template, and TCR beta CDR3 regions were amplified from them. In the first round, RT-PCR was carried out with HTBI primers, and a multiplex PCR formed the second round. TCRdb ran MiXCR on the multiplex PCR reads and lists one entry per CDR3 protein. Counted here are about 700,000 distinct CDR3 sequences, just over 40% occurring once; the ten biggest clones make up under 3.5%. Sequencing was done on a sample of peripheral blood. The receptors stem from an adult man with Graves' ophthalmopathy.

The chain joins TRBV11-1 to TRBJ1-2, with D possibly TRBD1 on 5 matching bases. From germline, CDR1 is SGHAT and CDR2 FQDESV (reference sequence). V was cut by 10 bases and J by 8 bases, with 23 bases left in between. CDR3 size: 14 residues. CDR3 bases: TGTGCCATCCAATCGTCGGCAGGGCCGGGAGGCTACACCTTC. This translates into CAIQSSAGPGGYTF.

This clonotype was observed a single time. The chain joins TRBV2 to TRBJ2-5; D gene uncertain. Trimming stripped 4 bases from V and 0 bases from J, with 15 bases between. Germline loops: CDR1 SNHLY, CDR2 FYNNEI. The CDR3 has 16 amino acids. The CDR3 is CASSASRAPNQETQYF. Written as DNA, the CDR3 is TGTGCCAGCAGTGCCTCTAGGGCACCCAACCAAGAGACCCAGTACTTC.

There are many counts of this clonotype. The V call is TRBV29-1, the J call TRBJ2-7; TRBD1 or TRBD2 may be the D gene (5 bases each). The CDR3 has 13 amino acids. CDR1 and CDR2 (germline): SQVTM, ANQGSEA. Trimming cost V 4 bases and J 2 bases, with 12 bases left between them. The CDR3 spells CSVAAGRAYEQYF. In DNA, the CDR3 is TGCAGCGTTGCGGCAGGGCGGGCCTACGAGCAGTACTTC.

The CDR3 is CATSDLGLAGDYEGTDTQYF. The DNA of the CDR3 is TGTGCCACCAGTGATTTAGGGCTAGCGGGAGACTATGAGGGCACAGATACGCAGTATTTT. The V call is TRBV24-1, the J call TRBJ2-3; TRBD2 matches 10 bases. Germline-derived CDR1 and CDR2 are KGHDR and SFDVKD. J was trimmed by 1 base and V by 1 base; bases with no gene match: 13. The length of the CDR3 is 20 residues.

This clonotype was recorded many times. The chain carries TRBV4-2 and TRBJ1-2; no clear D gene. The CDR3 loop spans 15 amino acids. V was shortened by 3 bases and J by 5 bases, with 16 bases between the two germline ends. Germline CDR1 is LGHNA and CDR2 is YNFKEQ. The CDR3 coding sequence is TGTGCCAGCAGCCAGATGATGACGCGATCATATGGCTACACCTTC. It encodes CASSQMMTRSYGYTF.

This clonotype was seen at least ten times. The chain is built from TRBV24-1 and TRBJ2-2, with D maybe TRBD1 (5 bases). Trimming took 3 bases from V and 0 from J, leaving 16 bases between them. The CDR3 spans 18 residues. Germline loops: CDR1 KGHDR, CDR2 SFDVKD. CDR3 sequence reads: CATSDGRTNYANTGELFF. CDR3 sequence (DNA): TGTGCCACCAGTGATGGGCGGACAAACTACGCGAACACCGGGGAGCTGTTTTTT.

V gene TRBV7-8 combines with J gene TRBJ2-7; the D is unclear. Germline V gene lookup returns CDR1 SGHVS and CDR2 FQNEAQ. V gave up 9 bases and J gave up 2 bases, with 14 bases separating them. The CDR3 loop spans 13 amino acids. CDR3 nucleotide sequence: TGTGCCAGGAAACTCGTCCCAGCCTACGAGCAGTACTTC. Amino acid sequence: CARKLVPAYEQYF.

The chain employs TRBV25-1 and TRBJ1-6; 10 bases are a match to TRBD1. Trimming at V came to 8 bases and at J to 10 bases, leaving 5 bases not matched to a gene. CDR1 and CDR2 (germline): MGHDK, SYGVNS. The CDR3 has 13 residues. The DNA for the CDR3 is TGTGCCAGCGGGACAGGGGATTGGTCACCCCTCCACTTT. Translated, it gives CASGTGDWSPLHF.

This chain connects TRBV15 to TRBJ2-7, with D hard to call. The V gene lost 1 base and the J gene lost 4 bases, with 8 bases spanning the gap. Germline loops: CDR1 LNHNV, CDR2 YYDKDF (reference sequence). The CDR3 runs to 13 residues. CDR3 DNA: TGTGCCACCAGCAGAGTGCGTGGGTACGAGCAGTACTTC. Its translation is CATSRVRGYEQYF.

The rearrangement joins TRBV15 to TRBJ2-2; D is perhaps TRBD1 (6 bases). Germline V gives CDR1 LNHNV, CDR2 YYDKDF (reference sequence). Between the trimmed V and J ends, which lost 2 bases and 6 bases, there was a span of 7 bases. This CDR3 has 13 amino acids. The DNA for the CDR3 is TGTGCCACCAGCAGACAGGGGCCCGGGGAGCTGTTTTTT. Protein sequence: CATSRQGPGELFF.

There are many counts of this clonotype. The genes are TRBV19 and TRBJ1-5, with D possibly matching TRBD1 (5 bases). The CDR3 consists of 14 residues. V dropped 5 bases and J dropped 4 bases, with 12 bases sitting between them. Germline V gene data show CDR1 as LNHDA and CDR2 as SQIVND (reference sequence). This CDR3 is CASSWGLGNQPQHF. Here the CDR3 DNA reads TGTGCCAGTAGTTGGGGGTTGGGGAATCAGCCCCAGCATTTT.

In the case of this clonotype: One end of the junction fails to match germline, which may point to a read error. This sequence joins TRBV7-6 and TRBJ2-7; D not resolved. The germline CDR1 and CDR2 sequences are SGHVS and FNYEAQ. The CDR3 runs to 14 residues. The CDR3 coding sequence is TGCGCCAGCACCGAGGAACTGGTAGGGTACGGGCAGTACTTC. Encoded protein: CASTEELVGYGQYF.

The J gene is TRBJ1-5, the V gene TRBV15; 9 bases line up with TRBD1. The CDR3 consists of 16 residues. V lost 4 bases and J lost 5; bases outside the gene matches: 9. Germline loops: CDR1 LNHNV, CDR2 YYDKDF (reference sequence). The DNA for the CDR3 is TGTGCCACCAGCAACAACAGGGGGCTAGCCCATCAGCCCCAGCATTTT. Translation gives CATSNNRGLAHQPQHF. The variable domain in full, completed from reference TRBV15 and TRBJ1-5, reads DAMVIQNPRYQVTQFGKPVTLSCSQTLNHNVMYWYQQKSSQAPKLLFHYYDKDFNNEADTPDNFQSRRPNTSFCFLDIRSPGLGDTAMYLCATSNNRGLAHQPQHFGDGTRLSIL.

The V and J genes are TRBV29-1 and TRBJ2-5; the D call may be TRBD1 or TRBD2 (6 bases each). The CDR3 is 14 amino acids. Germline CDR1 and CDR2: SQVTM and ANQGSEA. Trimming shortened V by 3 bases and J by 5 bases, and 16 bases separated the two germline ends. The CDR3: CSVEGGQGEETQYF. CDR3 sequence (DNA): TGCAGCGTTGAGGGGGGCCAGGGAGAGGAGACCCAGTACTTC.

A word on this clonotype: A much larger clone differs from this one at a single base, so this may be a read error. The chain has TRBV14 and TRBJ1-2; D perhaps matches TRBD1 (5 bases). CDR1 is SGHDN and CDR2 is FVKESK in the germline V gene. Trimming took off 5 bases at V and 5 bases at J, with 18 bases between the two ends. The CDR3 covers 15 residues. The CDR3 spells CASSAGGPGRYGYTF. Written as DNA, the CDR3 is TGTGCCAGCAGCGCCGGTGGCCCAGGGAGGTATGGCTACACCTTC.

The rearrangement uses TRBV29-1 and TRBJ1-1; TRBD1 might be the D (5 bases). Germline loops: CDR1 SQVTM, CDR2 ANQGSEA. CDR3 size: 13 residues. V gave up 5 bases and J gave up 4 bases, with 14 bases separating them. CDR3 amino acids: CSVTGQAPTEAFF. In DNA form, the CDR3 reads TGCAGCGTTACCGGACAAGCGCCCACTGAAGCTTTCTTT.

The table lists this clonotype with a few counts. CDR3 sequence (DNA): TGTGCCAGCAGTTACCCCCAGCATTTT. Residues: CASSYPQHF. The J gene is TRBJ1-5, the V gene TRBV2; D is uncertain. The CDR3 is 9 amino acids. Trimming left V 5 bases short and J 10 bases short, with 3 bases between. CDR1 is SNHLY and CDR2 is FYNNEI in the germline V gene.

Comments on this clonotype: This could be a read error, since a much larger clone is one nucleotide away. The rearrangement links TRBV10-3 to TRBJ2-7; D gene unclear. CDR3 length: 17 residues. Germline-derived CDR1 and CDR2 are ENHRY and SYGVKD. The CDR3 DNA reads TGTGCCATCAGTGAGTCCCTTGACATAATCAATCCCCACGAGCAGTGCTTC. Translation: CAISESLDIINPHEQCF.

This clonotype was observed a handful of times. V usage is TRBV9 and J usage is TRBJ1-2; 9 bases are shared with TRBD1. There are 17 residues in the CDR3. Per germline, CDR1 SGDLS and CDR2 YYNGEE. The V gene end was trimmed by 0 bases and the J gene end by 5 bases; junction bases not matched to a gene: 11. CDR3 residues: CASSVDGTGFVVYGYTF. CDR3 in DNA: TGTGCCAGCAGCGTAGACGGGACAGGGTTTGTGGTTTATGGCTACACCTTC.

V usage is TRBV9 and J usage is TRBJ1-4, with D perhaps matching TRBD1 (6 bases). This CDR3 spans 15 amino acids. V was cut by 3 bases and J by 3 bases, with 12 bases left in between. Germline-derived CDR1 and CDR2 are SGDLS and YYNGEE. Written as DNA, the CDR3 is TGTGCCAGCAGCGGTACAGGGCCGGCTAATGAAAAACTGTTTTTT. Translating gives CASSGTGPANEKLFF.

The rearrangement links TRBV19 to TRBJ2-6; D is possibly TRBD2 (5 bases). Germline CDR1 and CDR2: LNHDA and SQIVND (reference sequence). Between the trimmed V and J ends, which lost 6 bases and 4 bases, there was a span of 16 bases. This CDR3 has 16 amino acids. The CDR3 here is CASSSNRGGGANVLTF. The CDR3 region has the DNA TGTGCCAGTAGCTCTAATCGGGGTGGAGGGGCCAACGTCCTGACTTTC.

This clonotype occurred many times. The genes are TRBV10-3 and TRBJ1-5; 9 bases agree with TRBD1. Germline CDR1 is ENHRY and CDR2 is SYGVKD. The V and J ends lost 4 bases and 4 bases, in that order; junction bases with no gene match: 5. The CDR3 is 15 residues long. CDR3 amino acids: CAISGTDRGNQPQHF. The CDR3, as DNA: TGTGCCATCAGTGGAACGGACAGGGGTAATCAGCCCCAGCATTTT.

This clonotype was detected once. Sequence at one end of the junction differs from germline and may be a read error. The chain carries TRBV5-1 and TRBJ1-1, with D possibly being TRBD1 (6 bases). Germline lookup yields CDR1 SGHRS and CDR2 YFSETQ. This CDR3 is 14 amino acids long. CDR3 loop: CASSSWGGGTEAFF. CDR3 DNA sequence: TGTGCCAGCAGCTCGTGGGGGGGCGGGACTGAAGCTTTCTTT. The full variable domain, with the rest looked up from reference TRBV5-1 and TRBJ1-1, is KAGVTQTPRYLIKTRGQQVTLSCSPISGHRSVSWYQQTPGQGLQFLFEYFSETQRNKGNFPGRFSGRQFSNSRSEMNVSTLELGDSALYLCASSSWGGGTEAFFGQGTRLTVV.

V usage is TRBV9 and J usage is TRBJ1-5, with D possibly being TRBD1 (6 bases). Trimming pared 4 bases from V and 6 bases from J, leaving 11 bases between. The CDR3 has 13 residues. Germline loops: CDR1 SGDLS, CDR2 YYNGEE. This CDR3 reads CASSQQGTQPQHF. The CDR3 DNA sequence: TGTGCCAGCAGCCAACAGGGAACTCAGCCCCAGCATTTT.

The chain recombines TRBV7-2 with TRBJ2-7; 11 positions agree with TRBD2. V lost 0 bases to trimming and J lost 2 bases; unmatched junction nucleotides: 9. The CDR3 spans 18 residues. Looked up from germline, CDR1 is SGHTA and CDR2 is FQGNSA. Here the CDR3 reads CASSLASSGRITTYEQYF. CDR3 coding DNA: TGTGCCAGCAGCTTAGCGTCTAGCGGGAGGATTACTACCTACGAGCAGTACTTC.

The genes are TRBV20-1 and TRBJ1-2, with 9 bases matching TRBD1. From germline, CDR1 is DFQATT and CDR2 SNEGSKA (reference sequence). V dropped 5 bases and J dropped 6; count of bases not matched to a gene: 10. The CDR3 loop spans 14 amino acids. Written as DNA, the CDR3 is TGCAGTGCTGCGGTCTTCACAGGGGGCGATGGCTACACCTTC. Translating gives CSAAVFTGGDGYTF.

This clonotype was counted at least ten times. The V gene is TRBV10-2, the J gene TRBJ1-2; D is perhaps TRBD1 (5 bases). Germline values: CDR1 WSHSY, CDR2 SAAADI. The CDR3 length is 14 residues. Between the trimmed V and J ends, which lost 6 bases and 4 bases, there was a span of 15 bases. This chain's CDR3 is CASRDEGRSYGYTF. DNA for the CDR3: TGCGCCAGCAGAGACGAGGGGCGAAGCTATGGCTACACCTTC.

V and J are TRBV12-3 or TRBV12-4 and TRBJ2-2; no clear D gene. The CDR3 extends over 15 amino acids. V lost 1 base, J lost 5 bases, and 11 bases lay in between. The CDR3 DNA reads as TGTGCCAGCAGTTTAGACAGCCAAGGGACCGGGGAGCTGTTTTTT. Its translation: CASSLDSQGTGELFF.